This TCR beta chain was recovered during a study of Graves' ophthalmopathy and Graves' hyperthyroidism listed by TCRdb under 2018. Some background on the complete study: Peripheral blood was collected before any treatment was given, at the time of initial diagnosis. The study used TCR beta repertoire signatures to distinguish Graves' ophthalmopathy from Graves' hyperthyroidism and to predict progression to ophthalmopathy. In total, 135 blood samples were TCR-sequenced: approximately 42 ophthalmopathy, approximately 80 hyperthyroidism and about 17 hyperthyroidism-to-ophthalmopathy patients. To explore V-J signatures distinguishing ophthalmopathy from hyperthyroidism, a discovery set of 100 patients (roughly 42 ophthalmopathy, some 57 stable hyperthyroidism) was enrolled. An independent validation cohort was composed of fewer than 20 hyperthyroidism patients and 17 patients who later progressed from hyperthyroidism to ophthalmopathy. T-cell repertoires of thyroid tissue and blood were compared in about six hyperthyroidism patients. Once sampling was done, hyperthyroidism patients were given methimazole at a starting dose of 30 mg daily, while ophthalmopathy patients were given high-dose intravenous methylprednisolone.

A patient counted as having stable hyperthyroidism if there was no progression to ophthalmopathy within 18 months of follow-up. The hyperthyroidism patients were 18 to 65 years old and newly diagnosed, with a disease duration of less than 2 months. Patients were excluded if they had other autoimmune diseases, uncontrolled infections, pregnancy or lactation. Clinical symptoms, serum thyroxine, TRAb, thyroid ultrasound and orbital computed tomography formed the basis of the diagnosis. Ficoll-Paque density gradient centrifugation was used to isolate PBMCs from 8 to 10 ml of fresh peripheral blood. Trizol reagent was used to extract the total RNA, and its quality was then checked on an Agilent 2100 Bioanalyzer. Spanning cysteine to phenylalanine, the CDR3 consists of 11 amino acids. Just CDR3 DNA is preserved here, 33 bases in frame from base 1. V is cut by 8 bases and J by 7 bases, and the space between the germline ends is 11 bases. CDR1 and CDR2 (SNHLY, FYNNEI) derive from the germline V gene.

Paper-wide results and their limitations: Most expanded thyroid clonotypes with a frequency above 0.001 also appeared in blood, which suggests that blood repertoires may reflect the immune response in the thyroid. Ophthalmopathy was separated from stable hyperthyroidism by the 13-signature model with about 89% sensitivity and 81% to 84% specificity in cross-validation and with 80%/75% in the test set. In validation, the model predicted ophthalmopathy progression with 70.59% sensitivity and roughly 72% specificity; fewer than 15 predicted patients were CT-confirmed with GO in a median of around 6.5 months. Sample size was not statistically predetermined, and group allocation was not concealed from the investigators.

For repertoire sequencing, the TCR beta CDR3 regions were amplified from RNA transcripts. A first-round RT-PCR used HTBI primers with the Qiagen OneStep RT-PCR kit, followed by a second-round multiplex PCR, size selection and purification. The libraries underwent paired-end sequencing with 100 bp reads on an Illumina HiSeq2000. As for the original processing: SOAPnuke was used to process the reads, removing any read that contained adapters or uncalled bases, had a mean Phred below 15, or lacked an exact match to the constant primer or identifier. COPE v1.2.5 was used to merge high-quality paired reads. Unique nucleotide sequences were defined as clonotypes and aligned to IMGT TRB V, D and J references using MiTCR v1.1. The analysis was limited to V-J combinations with a frequency above 0.0001, which together covered 99.2% of the repertoires. For each V-J combination, a TCR clonal expansion and chaos score was defined as the ratio of F50 clonal expansion to chaos observed in the TCRdist matrix. Features were reduced by Welch's t-statistics and random forest to more than 10 V-J combinations, which fed a naive Bayes classifier. Thyroid-blood repertoire similarity was quantified with the Morisita-Horn index. TCRdb reprocessing: public reads trimmed at Q25 with fastp, clones called with MiXCR, in-frame beta chains kept. Rows with one shared CDR3 protein collapse into an entry with the most common genes and DNA. V and J calls and clone size were set by TCRdb, not the authors. The sample records almost 40,000 distinct CDR3 sequences, roughly 49% of which are singletons. Roughly 25% of the sample belongs to the ten largest clones.

This clonotype was detected ten times or more. The antigen this receptor binds is unknown. There are no base qualities to consult, and no much larger clone falls within one base. The specimen was peripheral blood. The sequence is built from TRBV2 and TRBJ2-5; the D gene is perhaps TRBD1 or TRBD2, each of them matching over 5 bases. The sequence derives from an adult woman with stable Graves' hyperthyroidism. The DNA sequence follows: TGTGCCAGCGAAAGGGACGTGACCCAGTACTTC. Translation gives CASERDVTQYF.